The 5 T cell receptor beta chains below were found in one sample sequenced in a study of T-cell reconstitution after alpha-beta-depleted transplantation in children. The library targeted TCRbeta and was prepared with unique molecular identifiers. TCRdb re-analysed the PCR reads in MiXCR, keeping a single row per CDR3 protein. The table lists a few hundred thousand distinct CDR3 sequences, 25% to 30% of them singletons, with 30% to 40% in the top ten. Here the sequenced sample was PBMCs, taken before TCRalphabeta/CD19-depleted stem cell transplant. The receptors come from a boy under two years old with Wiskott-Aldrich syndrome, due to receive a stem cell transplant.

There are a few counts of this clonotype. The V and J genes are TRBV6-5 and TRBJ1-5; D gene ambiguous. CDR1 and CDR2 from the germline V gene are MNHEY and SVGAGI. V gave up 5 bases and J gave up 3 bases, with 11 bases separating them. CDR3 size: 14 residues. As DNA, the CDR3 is TGTGCCAGCAGTCCCCGGACCGCCAATCAGCCCCAGCATTTT. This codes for CASSPRTANQPQHF.

The CDR3 loop reads CASSQNPGGNTIYF. The CDR3 nucleotides are TGTGCCAGCAGCCAAAACCCGGGTGGAAACACCATATATTTT. V is TRBV16 and J is TRBJ1-3; D gene unclear. There are 14 residues in the CDR3. Deletions cut 2 bases from V and 3 bases from J, with 8 bases between. CDR1 and CDR2 (germline): KGHSY, FQNENV. Looking up the rest from reference TRBV16 and TRBJ1-3 gives the full variable domain: GEEVAQTPKHLVRGEGQKAKLYCAPIKGHSYVFWYQQVLKNEFKFLISFQNENVFDETGMPKERFSAKCLPNSPCSLEIQATKLEDSAVYFCASSQNPGGNTIYFGEGSWLTVV.

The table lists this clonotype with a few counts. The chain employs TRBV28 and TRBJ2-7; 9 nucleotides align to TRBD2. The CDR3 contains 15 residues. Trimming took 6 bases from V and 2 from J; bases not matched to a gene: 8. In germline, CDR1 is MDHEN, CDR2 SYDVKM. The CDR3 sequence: CASSPTSGPPYEQYF. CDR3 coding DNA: TGTGCCAGCAGCCCGACTAGCGGACCTCCCTACGAGCAGTACTTC.

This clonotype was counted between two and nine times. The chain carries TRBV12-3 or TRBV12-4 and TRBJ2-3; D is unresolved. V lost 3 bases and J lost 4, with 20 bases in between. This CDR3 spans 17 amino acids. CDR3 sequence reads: CASSFYVLLDRPDTQYF. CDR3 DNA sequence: TGTGCCAGCAGTTTTTACGTTCTCCTGGACCGTCCAGATACGCAGTATTTT.

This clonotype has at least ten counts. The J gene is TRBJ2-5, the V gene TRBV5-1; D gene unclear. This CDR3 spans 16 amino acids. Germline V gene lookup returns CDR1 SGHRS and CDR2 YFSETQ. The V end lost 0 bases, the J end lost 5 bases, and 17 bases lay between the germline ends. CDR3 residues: CASSLEGATYLETQYF. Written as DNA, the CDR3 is TGCGCCAGCAGCTTGGAGGGTGCCACGTATTTGGAGACCCAGTACTTC. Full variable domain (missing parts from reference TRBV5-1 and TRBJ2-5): KAGVTQTPRYLIKTRGQQVTLSCSPISGHRSVSWYQQTPGQGLQFLFEYFSETQRNKGNFPGRFSGRQFSNSRSEMNVSTLELGDSALYLCASSLEGATYLETQYFGPGTRLLVL.